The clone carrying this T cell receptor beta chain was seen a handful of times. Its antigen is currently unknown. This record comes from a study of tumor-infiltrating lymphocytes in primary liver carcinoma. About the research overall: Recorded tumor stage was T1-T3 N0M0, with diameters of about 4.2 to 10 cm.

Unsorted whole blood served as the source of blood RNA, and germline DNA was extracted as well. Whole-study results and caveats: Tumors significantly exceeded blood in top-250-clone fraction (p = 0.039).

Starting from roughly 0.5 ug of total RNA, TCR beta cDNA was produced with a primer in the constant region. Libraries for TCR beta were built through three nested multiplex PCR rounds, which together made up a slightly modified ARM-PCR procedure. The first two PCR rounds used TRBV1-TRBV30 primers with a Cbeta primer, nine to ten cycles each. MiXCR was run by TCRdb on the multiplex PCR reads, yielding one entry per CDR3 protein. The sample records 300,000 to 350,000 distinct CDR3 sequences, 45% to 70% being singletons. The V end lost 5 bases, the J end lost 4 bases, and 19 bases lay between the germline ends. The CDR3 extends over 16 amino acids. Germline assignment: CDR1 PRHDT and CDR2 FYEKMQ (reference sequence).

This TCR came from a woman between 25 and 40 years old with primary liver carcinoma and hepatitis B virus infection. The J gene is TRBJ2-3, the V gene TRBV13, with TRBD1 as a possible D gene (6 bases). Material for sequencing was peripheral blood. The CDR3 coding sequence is TGTGCCAGCAGCCGACGCTCAGGGGATGGCTCAGATACGCAGTATTTT. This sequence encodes CASSRRSGDGSDTQYF.